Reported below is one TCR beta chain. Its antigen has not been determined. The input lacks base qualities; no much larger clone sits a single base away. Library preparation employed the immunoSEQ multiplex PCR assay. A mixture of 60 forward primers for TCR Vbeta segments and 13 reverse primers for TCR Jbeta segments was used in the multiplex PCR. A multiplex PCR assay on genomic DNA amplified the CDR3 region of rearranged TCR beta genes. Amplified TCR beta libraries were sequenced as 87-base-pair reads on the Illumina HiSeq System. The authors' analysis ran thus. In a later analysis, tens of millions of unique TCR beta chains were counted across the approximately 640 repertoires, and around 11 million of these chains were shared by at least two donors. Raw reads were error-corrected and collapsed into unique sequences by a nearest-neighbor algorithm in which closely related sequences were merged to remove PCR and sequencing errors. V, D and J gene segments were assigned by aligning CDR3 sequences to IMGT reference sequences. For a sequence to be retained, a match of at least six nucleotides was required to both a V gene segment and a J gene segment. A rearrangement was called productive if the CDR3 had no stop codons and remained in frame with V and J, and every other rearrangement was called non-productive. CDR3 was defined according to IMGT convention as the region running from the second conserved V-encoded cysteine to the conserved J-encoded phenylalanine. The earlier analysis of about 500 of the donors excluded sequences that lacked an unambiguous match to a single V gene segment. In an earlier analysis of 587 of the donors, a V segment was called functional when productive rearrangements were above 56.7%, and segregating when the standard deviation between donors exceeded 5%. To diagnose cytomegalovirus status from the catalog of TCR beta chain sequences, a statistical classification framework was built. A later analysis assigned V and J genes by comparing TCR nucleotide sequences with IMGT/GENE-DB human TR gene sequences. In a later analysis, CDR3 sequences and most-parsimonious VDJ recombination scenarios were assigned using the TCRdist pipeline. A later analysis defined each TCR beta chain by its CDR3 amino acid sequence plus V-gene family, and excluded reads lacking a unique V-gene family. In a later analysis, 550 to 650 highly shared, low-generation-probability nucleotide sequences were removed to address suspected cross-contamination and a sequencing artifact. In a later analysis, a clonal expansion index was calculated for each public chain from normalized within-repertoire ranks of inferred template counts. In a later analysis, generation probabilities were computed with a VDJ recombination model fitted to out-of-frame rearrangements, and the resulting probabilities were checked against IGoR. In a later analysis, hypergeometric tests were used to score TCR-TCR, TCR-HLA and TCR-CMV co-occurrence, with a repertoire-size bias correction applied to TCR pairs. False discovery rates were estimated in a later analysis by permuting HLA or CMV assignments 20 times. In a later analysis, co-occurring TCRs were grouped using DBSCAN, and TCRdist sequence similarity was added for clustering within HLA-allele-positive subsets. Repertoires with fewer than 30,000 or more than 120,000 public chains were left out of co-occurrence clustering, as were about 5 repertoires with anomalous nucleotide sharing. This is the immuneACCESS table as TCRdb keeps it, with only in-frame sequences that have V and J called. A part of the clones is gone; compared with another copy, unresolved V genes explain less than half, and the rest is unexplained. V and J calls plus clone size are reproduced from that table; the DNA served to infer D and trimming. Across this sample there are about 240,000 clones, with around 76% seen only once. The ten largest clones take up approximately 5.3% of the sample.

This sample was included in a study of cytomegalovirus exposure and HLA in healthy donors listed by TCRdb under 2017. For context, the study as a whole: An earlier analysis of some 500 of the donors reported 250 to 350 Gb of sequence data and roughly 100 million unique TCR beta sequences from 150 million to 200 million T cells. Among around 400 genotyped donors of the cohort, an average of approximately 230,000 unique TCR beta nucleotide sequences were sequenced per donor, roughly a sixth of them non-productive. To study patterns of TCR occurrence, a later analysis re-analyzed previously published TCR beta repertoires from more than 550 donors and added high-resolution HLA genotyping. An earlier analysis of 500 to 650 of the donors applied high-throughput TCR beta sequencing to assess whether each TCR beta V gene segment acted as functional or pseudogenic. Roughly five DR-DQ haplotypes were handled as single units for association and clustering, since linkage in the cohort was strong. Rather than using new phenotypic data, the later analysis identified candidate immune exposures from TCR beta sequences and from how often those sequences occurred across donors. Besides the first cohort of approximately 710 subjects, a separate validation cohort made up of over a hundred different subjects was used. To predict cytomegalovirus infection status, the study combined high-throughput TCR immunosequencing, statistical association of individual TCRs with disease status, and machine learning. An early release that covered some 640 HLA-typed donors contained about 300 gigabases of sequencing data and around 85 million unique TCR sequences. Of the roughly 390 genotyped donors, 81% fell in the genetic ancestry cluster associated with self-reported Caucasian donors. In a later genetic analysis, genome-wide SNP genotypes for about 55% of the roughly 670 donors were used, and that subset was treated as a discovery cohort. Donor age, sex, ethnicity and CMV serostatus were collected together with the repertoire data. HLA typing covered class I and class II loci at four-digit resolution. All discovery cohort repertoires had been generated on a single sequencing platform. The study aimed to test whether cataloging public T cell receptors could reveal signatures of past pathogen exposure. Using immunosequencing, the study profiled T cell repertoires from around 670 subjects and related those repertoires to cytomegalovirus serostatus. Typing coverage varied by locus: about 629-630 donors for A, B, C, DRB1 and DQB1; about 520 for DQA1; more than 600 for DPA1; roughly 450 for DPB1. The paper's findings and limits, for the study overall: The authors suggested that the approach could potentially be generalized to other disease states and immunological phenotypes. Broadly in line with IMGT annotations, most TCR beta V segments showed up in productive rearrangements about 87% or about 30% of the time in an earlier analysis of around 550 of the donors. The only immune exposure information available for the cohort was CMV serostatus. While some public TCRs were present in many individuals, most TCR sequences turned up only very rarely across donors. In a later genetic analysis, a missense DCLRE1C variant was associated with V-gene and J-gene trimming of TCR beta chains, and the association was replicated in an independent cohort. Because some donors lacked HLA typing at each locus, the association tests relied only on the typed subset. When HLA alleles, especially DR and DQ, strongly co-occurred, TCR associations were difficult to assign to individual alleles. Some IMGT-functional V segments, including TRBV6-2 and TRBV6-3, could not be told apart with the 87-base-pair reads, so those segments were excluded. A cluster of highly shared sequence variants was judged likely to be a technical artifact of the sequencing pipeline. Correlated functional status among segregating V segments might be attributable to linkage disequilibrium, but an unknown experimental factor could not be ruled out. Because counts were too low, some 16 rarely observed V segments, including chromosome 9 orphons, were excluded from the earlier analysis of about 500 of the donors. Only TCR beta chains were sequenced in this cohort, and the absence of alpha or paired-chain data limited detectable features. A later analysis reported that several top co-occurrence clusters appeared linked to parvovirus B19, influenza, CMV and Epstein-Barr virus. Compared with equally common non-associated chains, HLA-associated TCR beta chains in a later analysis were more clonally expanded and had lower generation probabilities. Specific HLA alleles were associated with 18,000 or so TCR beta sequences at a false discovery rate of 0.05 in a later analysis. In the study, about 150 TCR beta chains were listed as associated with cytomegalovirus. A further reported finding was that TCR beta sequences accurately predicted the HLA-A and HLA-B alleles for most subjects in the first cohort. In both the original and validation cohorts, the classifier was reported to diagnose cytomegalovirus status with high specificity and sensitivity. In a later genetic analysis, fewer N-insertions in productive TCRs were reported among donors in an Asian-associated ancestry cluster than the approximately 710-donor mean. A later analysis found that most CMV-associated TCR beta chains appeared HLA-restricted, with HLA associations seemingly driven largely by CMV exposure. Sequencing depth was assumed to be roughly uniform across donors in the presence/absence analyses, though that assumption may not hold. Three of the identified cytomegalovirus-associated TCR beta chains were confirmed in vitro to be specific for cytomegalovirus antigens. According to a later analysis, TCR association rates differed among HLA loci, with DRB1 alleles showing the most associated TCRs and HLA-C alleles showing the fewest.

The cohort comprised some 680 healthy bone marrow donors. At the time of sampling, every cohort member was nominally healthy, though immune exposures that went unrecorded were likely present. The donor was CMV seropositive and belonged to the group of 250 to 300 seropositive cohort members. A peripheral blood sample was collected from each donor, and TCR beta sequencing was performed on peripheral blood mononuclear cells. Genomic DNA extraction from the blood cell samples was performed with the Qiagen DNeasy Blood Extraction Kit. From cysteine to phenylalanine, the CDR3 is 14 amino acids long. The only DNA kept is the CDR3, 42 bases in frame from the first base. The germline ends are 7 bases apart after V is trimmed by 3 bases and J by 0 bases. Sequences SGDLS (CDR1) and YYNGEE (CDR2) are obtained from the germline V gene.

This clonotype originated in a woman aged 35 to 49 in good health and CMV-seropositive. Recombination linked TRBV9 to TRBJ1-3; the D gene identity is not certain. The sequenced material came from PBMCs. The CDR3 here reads CASSAPSSGNTIYF. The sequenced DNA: TGTGCCAGCAGCGCCCCCAGCTCTGGAAACACCATATATTTT. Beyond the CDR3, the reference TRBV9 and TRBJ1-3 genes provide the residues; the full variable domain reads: DSGVTQTPKHLITATGQRVTLRCSPRSGDLSVYWYQQSLDQGLQFLIQYYNGEERAKGNILERFSAQQFPDLHSELNLSSLELGDSALYFCASSAPSSGNTIYFGEGSWLTVV.